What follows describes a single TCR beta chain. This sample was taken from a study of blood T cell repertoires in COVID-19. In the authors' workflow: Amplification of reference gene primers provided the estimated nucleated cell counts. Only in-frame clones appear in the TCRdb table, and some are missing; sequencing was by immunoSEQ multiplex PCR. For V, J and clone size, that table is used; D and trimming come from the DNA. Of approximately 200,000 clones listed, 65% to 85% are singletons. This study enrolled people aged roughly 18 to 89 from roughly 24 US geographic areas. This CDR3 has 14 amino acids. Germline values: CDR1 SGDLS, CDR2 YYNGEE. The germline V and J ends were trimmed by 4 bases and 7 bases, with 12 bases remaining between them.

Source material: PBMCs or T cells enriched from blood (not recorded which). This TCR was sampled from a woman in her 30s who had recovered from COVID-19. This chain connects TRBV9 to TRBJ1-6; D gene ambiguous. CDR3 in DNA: TGTGCCAGCAGCAGCGTCCGAAAGAATTCACCCCTCCACTTT. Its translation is CASSSVRKNSPLHF.